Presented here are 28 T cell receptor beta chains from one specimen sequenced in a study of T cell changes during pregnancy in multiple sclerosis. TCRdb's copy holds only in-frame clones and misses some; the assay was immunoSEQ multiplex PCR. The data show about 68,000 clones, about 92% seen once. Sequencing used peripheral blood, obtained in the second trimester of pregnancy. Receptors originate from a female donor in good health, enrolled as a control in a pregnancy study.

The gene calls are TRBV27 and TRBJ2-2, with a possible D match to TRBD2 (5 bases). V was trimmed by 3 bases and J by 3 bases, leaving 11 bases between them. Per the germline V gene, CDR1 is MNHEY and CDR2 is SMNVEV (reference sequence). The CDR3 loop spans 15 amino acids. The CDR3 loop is CASSFEGPYTGELFF. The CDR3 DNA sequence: TGTGCCAGCAGTTTCGAGGGCCCTTACACCGGGGAGCTGTTTTTT.

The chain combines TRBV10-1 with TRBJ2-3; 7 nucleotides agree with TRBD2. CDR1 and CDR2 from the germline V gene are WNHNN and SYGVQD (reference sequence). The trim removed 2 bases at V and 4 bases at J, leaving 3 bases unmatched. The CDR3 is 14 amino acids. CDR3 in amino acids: CASSEPSGADTQYF. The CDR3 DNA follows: TGCGCCAGCAGTGAGCCTAGCGGTGCAGATACGCAGTATTTT.

CDR3 loop: CASSVVDGAYTQYF. In nucleotides, the CDR3 is TGTGCCAGCAGCGTAGTTGACGGAGCTTATACGCAGTATTTT. The V call is TRBV9, the J call TRBJ2-3; D is ambiguous. V lost 0 bases, J lost 7 bases, and 12 bases lay in between. Germline CDR1 and CDR2: SGDLS and YYNGEE. The CDR3 spans 14 residues.

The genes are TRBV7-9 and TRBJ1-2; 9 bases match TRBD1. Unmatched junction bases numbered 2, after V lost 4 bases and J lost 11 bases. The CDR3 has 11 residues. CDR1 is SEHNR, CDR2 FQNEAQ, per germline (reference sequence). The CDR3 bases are TGTGCCAGCAGCTCGGACAGGGGTTACACCTTC. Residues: CASSSDRGYTF.

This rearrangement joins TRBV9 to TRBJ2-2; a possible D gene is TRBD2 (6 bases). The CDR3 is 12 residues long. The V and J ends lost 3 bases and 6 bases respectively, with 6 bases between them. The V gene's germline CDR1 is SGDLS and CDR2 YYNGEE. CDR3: CASSGLAGELFF. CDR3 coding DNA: TGTGCCAGCAGCGGACTAGCCGGGGAGCTGTTTTTT.

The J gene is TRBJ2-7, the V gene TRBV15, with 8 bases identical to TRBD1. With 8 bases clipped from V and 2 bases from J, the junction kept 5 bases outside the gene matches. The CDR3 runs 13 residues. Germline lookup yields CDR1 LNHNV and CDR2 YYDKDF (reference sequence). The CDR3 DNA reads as TGTGCCACCGCGGACAGGGTAACCTACGAGCAGTACTTC. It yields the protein CATADRVTYEQYF.

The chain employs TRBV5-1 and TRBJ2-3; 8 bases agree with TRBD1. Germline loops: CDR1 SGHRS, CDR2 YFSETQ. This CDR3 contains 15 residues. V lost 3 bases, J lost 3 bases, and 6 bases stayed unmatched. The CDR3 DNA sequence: TGCGCCAGCAGCTGGAGGCGACAGGGGACAGATACGCAGTATTTT. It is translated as CASSWRRQGTDTQYF.

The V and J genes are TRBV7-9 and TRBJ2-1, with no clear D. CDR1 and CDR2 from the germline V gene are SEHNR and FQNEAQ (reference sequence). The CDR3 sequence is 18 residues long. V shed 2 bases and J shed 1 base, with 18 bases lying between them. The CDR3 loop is CASSLIILGEWSYNEQFF. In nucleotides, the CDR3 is TGTGCCAGCAGCTTAATTATTCTAGGTGAATGGTCCTACAATGAGCAGTTCTTC.

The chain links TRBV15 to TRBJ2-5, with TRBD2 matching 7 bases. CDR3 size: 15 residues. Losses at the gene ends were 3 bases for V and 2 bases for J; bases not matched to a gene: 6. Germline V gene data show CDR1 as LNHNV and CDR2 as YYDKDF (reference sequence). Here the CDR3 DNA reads TGTGCCACCAGCAGGGTCGGGAGGCTTCAAGAGACCCAGTACTTC. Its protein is CATSRVGRLQETQYF.

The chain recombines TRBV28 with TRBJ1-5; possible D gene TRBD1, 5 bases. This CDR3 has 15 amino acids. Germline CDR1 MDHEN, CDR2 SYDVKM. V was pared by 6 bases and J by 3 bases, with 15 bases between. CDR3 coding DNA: TGTGCCAGCAGCATGTTTCAGGGCTACAATCAGCCCCAGCATTTT. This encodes CASSMFQGYNQPQHF.

CDR3 residues: CASSFRHTGGGYTF. The CDR3 coding sequence is TGTGCCAGCAGTTTCCGCCATACGGGAGGCGGCTACACCTTC. This chain connects TRBV27 to TRBJ1-2; no clear D. The CDR3 length is 14 residues. Germline CDR1 reads MNHEY; CDR2 reads SMNVEV (reference sequence). With 3 bases removed from V and 8 bases from J, the gap between germline ends came to 16 bases.

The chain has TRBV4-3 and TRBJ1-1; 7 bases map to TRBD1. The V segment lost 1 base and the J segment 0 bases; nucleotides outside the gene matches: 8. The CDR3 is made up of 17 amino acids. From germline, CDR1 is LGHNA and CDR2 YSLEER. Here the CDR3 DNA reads TGCGCCAGCAGCCAAGGTACAGGGGACGCTCTGAACACTGAAGCTTTCTTT. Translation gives CASSQGTGDALNTEAFF.

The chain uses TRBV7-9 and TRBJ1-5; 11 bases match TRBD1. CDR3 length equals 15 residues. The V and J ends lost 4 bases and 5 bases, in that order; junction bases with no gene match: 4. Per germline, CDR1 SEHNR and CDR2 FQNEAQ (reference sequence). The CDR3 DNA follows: TGTGCCAGCAGCTCGGGACAGGGGGGGTATCAGCCCCAGCATTTT. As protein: CASSSGQGGYQPQHF.

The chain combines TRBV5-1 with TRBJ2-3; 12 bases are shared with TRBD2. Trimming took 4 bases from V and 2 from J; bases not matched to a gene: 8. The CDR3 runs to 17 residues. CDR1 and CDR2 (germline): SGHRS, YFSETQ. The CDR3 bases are TGCGCCAGCAGCGGCGGGACTAGCGGGTTTTTCACAGATACGCAGTATTTT. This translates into CASSGGTSGFFTDTQYF.

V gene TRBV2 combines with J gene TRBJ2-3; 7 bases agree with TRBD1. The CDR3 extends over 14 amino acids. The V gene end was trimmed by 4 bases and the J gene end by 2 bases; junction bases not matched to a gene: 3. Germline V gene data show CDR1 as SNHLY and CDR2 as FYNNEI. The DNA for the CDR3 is TGTGCCAGCAGTGGGGACAGTTTCACAGATACGCAGTATTTT. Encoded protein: CASSGDSFTDTQYF.

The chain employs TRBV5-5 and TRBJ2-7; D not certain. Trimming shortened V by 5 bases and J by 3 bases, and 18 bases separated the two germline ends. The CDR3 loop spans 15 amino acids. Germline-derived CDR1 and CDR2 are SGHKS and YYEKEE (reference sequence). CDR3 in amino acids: CASRPIPLGHYEQYF. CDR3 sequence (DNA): TGTGCCAGCAGACCAATACCCTTGGGCCACTACGAGCAGTACTTC. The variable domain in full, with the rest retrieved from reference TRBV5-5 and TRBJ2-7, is DAGVTQSPTHLIKTRGQQVTLRCSPISGHKSVSWYQQVLGQGPQFIFQYYEKEERGRGNFPDRFSARQFPNYSSELNVNALLLGDSALYLCASRPIPLGHYEQYFGPGTRLTVT.

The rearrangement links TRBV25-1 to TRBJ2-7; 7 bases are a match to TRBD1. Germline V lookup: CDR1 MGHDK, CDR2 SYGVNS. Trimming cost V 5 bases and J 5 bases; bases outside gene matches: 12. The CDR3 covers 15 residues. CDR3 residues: CASSPLPGTEHEQYF. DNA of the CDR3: TGTGCCAGCAGTCCTCTACCCGGGACAGAACACGAGCAGTACTTC.

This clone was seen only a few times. CDR3 bases: TGTGCCAGCAGCTTGGCTGAGAACACTGAAGCTTTCTTT. Encoded protein: CASSLAENTEAFF. The chain carries TRBV13 and TRBJ1-1; D ambiguous. Germline V gene data show CDR1 as PRHDT and CDR2 as FYEKMQ (reference sequence). The CDR3 extends over 13 amino acids. Trimming took off 3 bases at V and 1 base at J, with 6 bases between the two ends.

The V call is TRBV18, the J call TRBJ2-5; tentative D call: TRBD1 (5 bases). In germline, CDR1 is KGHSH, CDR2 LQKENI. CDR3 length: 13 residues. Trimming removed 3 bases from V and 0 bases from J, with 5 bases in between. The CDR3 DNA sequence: TGTGCCAGCTCACCGGGGCACCAAGAGACCCAGTACTTC. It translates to CASSPGHQETQYF. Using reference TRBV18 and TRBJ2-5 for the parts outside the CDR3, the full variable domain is NAGVMQNPRHLVRRRGQEARLRCSPMKGHSHVYWYRQLPEEGLKFMVYLQKENIIDESGMPKERFSAEFPKEGPSILRIQQVVRGDSAAYFCASSPGHQETQYFGPGTRLLVL.

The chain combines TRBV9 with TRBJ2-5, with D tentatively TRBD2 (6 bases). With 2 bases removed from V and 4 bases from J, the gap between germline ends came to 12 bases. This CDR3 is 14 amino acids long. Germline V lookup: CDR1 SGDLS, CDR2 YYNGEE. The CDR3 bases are TGTGCCAGCAGCGTCGGGGGTGTCCTAGAGACCCAGTACTTC. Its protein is CASSVGGVLETQYF.

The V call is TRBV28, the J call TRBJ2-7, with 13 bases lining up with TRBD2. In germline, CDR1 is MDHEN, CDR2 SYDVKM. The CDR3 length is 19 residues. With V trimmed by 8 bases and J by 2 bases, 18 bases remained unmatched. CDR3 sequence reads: CASQAGRLAGGFLTYEQYF. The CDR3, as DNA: TGTGCCAGCCAAGCGGGGCGACTAGCGGGAGGCTTCCTCACCTACGAGCAGTACTTC.

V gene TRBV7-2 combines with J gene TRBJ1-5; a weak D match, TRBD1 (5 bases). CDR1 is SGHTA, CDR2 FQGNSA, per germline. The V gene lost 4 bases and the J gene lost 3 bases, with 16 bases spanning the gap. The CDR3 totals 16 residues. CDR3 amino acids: CASSSQVAGINQPQHF. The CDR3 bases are TGTGCCAGCAGCTCTCAGGTGGCAGGGATCAATCAGCCCCAGCATTTT.

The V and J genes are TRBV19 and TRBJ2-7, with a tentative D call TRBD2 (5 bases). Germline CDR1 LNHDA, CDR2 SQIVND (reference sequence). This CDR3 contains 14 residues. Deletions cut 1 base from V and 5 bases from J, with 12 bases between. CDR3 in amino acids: CASSIVAGPHEQYF. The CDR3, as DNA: TGTGCCAGTAGTATAGTTGCGGGTCCCCACGAGCAGTACTTC.

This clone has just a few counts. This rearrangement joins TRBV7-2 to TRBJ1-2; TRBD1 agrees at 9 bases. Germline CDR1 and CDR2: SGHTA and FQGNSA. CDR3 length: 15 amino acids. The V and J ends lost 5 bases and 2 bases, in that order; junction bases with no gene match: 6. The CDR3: CASSPRTGENYGYTF. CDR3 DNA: TGTGCCAGCAGCCCCCGGACAGGGGAGAACTATGGCTACACCTTC.

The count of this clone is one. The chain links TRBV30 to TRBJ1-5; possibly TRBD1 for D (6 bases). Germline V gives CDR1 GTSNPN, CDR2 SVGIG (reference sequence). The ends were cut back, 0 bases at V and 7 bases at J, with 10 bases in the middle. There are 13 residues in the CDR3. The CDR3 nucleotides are TGTGCCTGGAGTGTACAGGGAAGGCAGCCCCAGCATTTT. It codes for CAWSVQGRQPQHF.

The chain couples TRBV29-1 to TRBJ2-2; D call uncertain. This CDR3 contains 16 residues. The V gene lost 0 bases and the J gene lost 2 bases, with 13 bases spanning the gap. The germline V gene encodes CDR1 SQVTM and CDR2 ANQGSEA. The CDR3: CSVEDPWHSNTGELFF. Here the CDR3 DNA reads TGCAGCGTTGAAGATCCGTGGCACAGCAACACCGGGGAGCTGTTTTTT.

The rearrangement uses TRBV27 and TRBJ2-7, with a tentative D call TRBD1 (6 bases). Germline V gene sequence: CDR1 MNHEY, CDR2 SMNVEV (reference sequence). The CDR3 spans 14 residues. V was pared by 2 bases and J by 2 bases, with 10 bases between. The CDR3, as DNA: TGTGCCAGCAGTTTAGGGGACATTCCCTACGAGCAGTACTTC. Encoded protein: CASSLGDIPYEQYF.

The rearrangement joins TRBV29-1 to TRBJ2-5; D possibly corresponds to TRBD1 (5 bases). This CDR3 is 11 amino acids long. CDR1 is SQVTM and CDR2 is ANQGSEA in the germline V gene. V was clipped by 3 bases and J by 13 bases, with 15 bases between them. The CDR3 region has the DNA TGCAGCGTTGATATGGGGCGGTCCCCGTACTTC. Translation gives CSVDMGRSPYF.